Included here is one T cell receptor (beta chain) sequence, with context. Its antigen is unknown. Germline lookup yields CDR1 MDHEN and CDR2 SYDVKM. Trimming left V 6 bases short and J 1 base short, with 18 bases between. The CDR3 has 16 amino acids. The data derive from a study of blood T cells in healthy people across ages. With a J-beta primer mix and a sample-barcoded 5' primer, a second PCR ran about 6 to 11 cycles. TCRdb used MiXCR to reprocess the 5' RACE reads, holding one entry per CDR3 protein. The sample holds about 1.8 million distinct CDR3 sequences, about 50% seen once. General study points: Because sorting was not performed, PBMCs prevented conclusive naive versus antigen-experienced comparison.

The sequenced sample was blood. The chain has TRBV28 and TRBJ2-5; D uncertain. The receptor's source is a woman aged 40 to 50 in good health. Here the CDR3 DNA reads TGTGCCAGCAGCAAGATTTGGGCATACCGCCAAGAGACCCAGTACTTC. Residues: CASSKIWAYRQETQYF.